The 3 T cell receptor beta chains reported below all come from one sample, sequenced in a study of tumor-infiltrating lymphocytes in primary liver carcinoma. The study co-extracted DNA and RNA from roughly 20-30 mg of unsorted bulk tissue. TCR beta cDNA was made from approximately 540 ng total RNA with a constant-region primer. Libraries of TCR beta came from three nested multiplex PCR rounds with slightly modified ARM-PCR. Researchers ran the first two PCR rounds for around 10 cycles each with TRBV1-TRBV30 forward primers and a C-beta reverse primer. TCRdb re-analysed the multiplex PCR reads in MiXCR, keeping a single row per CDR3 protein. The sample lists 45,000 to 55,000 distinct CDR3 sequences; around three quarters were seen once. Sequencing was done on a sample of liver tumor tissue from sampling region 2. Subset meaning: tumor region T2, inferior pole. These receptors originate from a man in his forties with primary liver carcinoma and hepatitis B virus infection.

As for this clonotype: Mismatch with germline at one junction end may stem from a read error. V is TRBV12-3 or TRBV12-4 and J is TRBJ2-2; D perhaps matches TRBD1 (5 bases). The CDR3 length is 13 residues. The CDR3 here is CTSSYRNTGELFF. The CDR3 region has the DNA TGTACCAGCAGCTACAGGAACACCGGAGAGCTGTTTTTT.

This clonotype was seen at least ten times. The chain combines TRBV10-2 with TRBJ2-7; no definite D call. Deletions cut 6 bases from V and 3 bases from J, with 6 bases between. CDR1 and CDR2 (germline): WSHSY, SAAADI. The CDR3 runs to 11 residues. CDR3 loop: CASRSHYEQYF. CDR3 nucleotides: TGCGCCAGCAGGAGCCACTACGAGCAGTACTTC.

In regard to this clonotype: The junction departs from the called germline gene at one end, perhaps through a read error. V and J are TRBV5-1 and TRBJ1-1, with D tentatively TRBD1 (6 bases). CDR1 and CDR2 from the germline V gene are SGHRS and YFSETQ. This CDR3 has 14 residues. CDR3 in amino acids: CANSLAGVGTQAFF. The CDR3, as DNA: TGCGCCAACAGCTTGGCAGGGGTCGGCACTCAAGCTTTCTTT.